This passage covers 18 T cell receptor beta chains from one sample sequenced in a study of blood T cell repertoires in COVID-19. Sequenced by immunoSEQ multiplex PCR; TCRdb stores in-frame clones only, minus some. The profile shows almost 70,000 clones, roughly nine tenths of them singletons. The source material was peripheral blood. Source of these receptors: a woman aged 45 to 65 with active COVID-19.

J is TRBJ2-1 and V is TRBV10-1, with 9 positions matching TRBD2. The trim removed 4 bases at V and 10 bases at J, leaving 5 bases unmatched. The germline gives CDR1 WNHNN, CDR2 SYGVQD (reference sequence). CDR3 size: 13 residues. CDR3 in amino acids: CASSGLAEREQFF. CDR3 nucleotides: TGCGCCAGCAGTGGACTAGCGGAGAGGGAGCAGTTCTTC.

The V call is TRBV7-2, the J call TRBJ2-7, with 13 bases that match TRBD2. Germline V lookup: CDR1 SGHTA, CDR2 FQGNSA. V lost 2 bases to trimming and J lost 7 bases; unmatched junction nucleotides: 17. The CDR3 loop spans 19 amino acids. The DNA of the CDR3 is TGTGCCAGCAGCTTATCGACTAGCGGGAGGCCAACAGTCCCTCGGGAGCAGTACTTC. This translates into CASSLSTSGRPTVPREQYF.

V usage is TRBV7-8 and J usage is TRBJ1-5; D remains unclear. V gave up 0 bases and J gave up 5 bases, with 5 bases separating them. Per germline, CDR1 SGHVS and CDR2 FQNEAQ. This CDR3 spans 13 amino acids. CDR3 sequence (DNA): TGTGCCAGCAGCTTAGCCAGTTATCAGCCCCAGCATTTT. It translates to CASSLASYQPQHF. The full variable domain, in which reference TRBV7-8 and TRBJ1-5 provide the parts outside the CDR3, is GAGVSQSPRYKVAKRGQDVALRCDPISGHVSLFWYQQALGQGPEFLTYFQNEAQLDKSGLPSDRFFAERPEGSVSTLKIQRTQQEDSAVYLCASSLASYQPQHFGDGTRLSIL.

The chain combines TRBV7-9 with TRBJ2-2, with 8 bases fitting TRBD1. Losses at the gene ends were 5 bases for V and 0 bases for J; bases not matched to a gene: 2. CDR3 length: 15 residues. Germline V gives CDR1 SEHNR, CDR2 FQNEAQ (reference sequence). The CDR3 is CASSVDRANTGELFF. The DNA of the CDR3 is TGTGCCAGCAGCGTGGACAGGGCGAACACCGGGGAGCTGTTTTTT.

The V call is TRBV7-3, the J call TRBJ2-3; D perhaps matches TRBD1 (5 bases). CDR1 and CDR2 (germline): SGHTA, FQGTGA. The CDR3 is made up of 16 amino acids. Trimming left V 0 bases short and J 3 bases short, with 13 bases between. For the CDR3, the DNA is TGTGCCAGCAGCTTAACCCCCAGCCCAGGGACAGATACGCAGTATTTT. Translated: CASSLTPSPGTDTQYF. The full variable domain, rest sourced from reference TRBV7-3 and TRBJ2-3, is GAGVSQTPSNKVTEKGKYVELRCDPISGHTALYWYRQSLGQGPEFLIYFQGTGAADDSGLPNDRFFAVRPEGSVSTLKIQRTERGDSAVYLCASSLTPSPGTDTQYFGPGTRLTVL.

The gene calls are TRBV2 and TRBJ2-2; TRBD1 matches 7 bases. Germline V CDR1 and CDR2: SNHLY, FYNNEI. CDR3 length: 15 residues. Losses at the gene ends were 5 bases for V and 2 bases for J; bases not matched to a gene: 5. CDR3 bases: TGTGCCAGCAGTAGGGGGCCGAGTAACACCGGGGAGCTGTTTTTT. Translated, it gives CASSRGPSNTGELFF.

The chain uses TRBV12-5 and TRBJ2-3; 12 bases line up with TRBD2. V gave up 2 bases and J gave up 4 bases; unmatched junction bases: 4. The CDR3 sequence is 16 residues long. Germline V CDR1 and CDR2: LGHNT, FRNRAP. The CDR3 sequence is CASGLRLAGGPDTQYF. The CDR3 DNA follows: TGTGCTAGTGGTTTGAGGCTAGCGGGAGGGCCAGATACGCAGTATTTT.

The gene calls are TRBV5-4 and TRBJ2-3; 10 nucleotides match TRBD1. Per germline, CDR1 SGHNT and CDR2 YYREEE (reference sequence). The CDR3 length is 15 residues. Trimming at V came to 4 bases and at J to 6 bases, leaving 8 bases not matched to a gene. CDR3 sequence: CASSAKTGGADTQYF. In DNA, the CDR3 is TGTGCCAGCAGCGCGAAGACAGGGGGCGCGGATACGCAGTATTTT. Combining the CDR3 with reference TRBV5-4 and TRBJ2-3 gives the whole variable domain ETGVTQSPTHLIKTRGQQVTLRCSSQSGHNTVSWYQQALGQGPQFIFQYYREEENGRGNFPPRFSGLQFPNYSSELNVNALELDDSALYLCASSAKTGGADTQYFGPGTRLTVL.

The chain links TRBV19 to TRBJ1-1, with D unresolved. Trimming shortened V by 4 bases and J by 1 base, and 10 bases separated the two germline ends. The CDR3 runs 14 residues. Germline V CDR1 and CDR2: LNHDA, SQIVND (reference sequence). The DNA of the CDR3 is TGTGCCAGTAGTAGACCGACACGGAACACTGAAGCTTTCTTT. The encoded protein is CASSRPTRNTEAFF.

The chain is built from TRBV30 and TRBJ1-2, with D unresolved. The germline V and J ends were trimmed by 7 bases and 8 bases, with 20 bases remaining between them. The CDR3 is 13 amino acids. CDR1 GTSNPN and CDR2 SVGIG come from the germline V gene (reference sequence). CDR3 residues: CASSGGRGGGYTF. The CDR3 DNA is TGTGCCTCGAGCGGAGGGCGCGGTGGGGGCTACACCTTC.

The J gene is TRBJ1-1, the V gene TRBV18; 7 bases are a match to TRBD1. From germline, CDR1 is KGHSH and CDR2 LQKENI. J gave up 5 bases and V 3 bases, and 9 bases lay outside the gene matches. There are 15 residues in the CDR3. The DNA of the CDR3 is TGTGCCAGCTCACCGCAACAGGTACAGGGGACTGAAGCTTTCTTT. Translating it yields CASSPQQVQGTEAFF.

This chain links TRBV24-1 with TRBJ2-1, with a possible D match to TRBD1 (5 bases). The CDR3 runs to 14 residues. Germline V gene lookup returns CDR1 KGHDR and CDR2 SFDVKD. Deletions cut 3 bases from V and 7 bases from J, with 12 bases between. The DNA of the CDR3 is TGTGCCACCAGTGATGGTTCAGGGATGAATGAGCAGTTCTTC. The encoded protein is CATSDGSGMNEQFF.

This clone appeared a single time. The V gene is TRBV19, the J gene TRBJ2-6, with a weak D call TRBD1 (5 bases). V lost 3 bases, J lost 1 base, and 13 bases lay in between. The V gene's germline CDR1 is LNHDA and CDR2 SQIVND (reference sequence). This CDR3 region has 17 residues. The CDR3 loop is CASSIPGSGSGANVLTF. CDR3 in DNA: TGTGCCAGTAGTATCCCAGGGTCCGGGTCTGGGGCCAACGTCCTGACTTTC.

This clone has just one count. V is TRBV19 and J is TRBJ2-6, with 7 bases lining up with TRBD1. This CDR3 spans 18 amino acids. V was clipped by 5 bases and J by 0 bases; unmatched bases: 10. Germline loops: CDR1 LNHDA, CDR2 SQIVND (reference sequence). The CDR3 region has the DNA TGTGCCAGTAGTTCACGGACAGGCCTCTTCTCTGGGGCCAACGTCCTGACTTTC. This codes for CASSSRTGLFSGANVLTF.

The J gene is TRBJ1-1, the V gene TRBV5-1, with D possibly matching TRBD1 (5 bases). The CDR3 sequence is 15 residues long. V dropped 3 bases and J dropped 2 bases, with 14 bases sitting between them. Germline loops: CDR1 SGHRS, CDR2 YFSETQ. Here the CDR3 reads CASSWNGRDNTEAFF. In nucleotides, the CDR3 is TGCGCCAGCAGCTGGAATGGGCGGGACAACACTGAAGCTTTCTTT.

The chain links TRBV19 to TRBJ2-2, with D tentatively TRBD2 (6 bases). The CDR3 extends over 12 amino acids. Germline V CDR1 and CDR2: LNHDA, SQIVND (reference sequence). The V end was cut by 6 bases, the J end by 8 bases, with 10 bases between. The CDR3 coding sequence is TGTGCCAGTAGCGGGGGTCCAGGGGAGCTGTTTTTT. This sequence encodes CASSGGPGELFF.

This chain uses TRBV9 with TRBJ1-4; D is perhaps TRBD1 (6 bases). With 6 bases removed from V and 5 bases from J, the gap between germline ends came to 14 bases. Germline-derived CDR1 and CDR2 are SGDLS and YYNGEE. This CDR3 region has 14 residues. For the CDR3, the DNA is TGTGCCAGCACACGGACAGCCAAAAATGAAAAACTGTTTTTT. Protein: CASTRTAKNEKLFF. The full variable domain, its missing parts supplied by reference TRBV9 and TRBJ1-4, is DSGVTQTPKHLITATGQRVTLRCSPRSGDLSVYWYQQSLDQGLQFLIQYYNGEERAKGNILERFSAQQFPDLHSELNLSSLELGDSALYFCASTRTAKNEKLFFGSGTQLSVL.

This clone has a handful of counts. The rearrangement joins TRBV9 to TRBJ1-5; 8 bases map to TRBD1. Trimming took 0 bases from V and 2 from J; bases not matched to a gene: 1. The germline V gene encodes CDR1 SGDLS and CDR2 YYNGEE. The CDR3 has 15 residues. DNA of the CDR3: TGTGCCAGCAGCGTAGAGGACAGGGGCAATCAGCCCCAGCATTTT. The encoded protein is CASSVEDRGNQPQHF.